These 8 T cell receptor beta chains share one sample of origin, sequenced in a study of OX40 agonist ivuxolimab in advanced cancers. Sequenced by immunoSEQ multiplex PCR; TCRdb stores in-frame clones only, minus some. The repertoire holds approximately 87,000 clones, with 90% to 95% as singletons. The input for sequencing was CD4+ or CD8+ T cells sorted from blood, taken in a trial of the OX40 agonist ivuxolimab. Receptors were obtained from an adult with an advanced solid tumor such as melanoma, head and neck, liver or kidney cancer.

This sequence joins TRBV19 and TRBJ1-6, with 7 bases that match TRBD1. Germline values: CDR1 LNHDA, CDR2 SQIVND (reference sequence). This CDR3 is built from 14 residues. With 8 bases clipped from V and 8 bases from J, the junction kept 9 bases outside the gene matches. The CDR3 DNA reads as TGTGCCAGTGGACAACAGGGGCGGGATTCACCCCTCCACTTT. This sequence encodes CASGQQGRDSPLHF.

This clone was seen many times. The rearrangement uses TRBV6-6 and TRBJ2-4; TRBD1 matches at 7 bases. Germline CDR1 and CDR2: MNHNY and SVGAGI (reference sequence). J gave up 0 bases and V 2 bases, and 1 base lay outside the gene matches. CDR3 size: 15 residues. This CDR3 reads CASSYDREAKNIQYF. As DNA, the CDR3 is TGTGCCAGCAGTTACGACAGGGAAGCCAAAAACATTCAGTACTTC.

The CDR3 bases are TGCGCCAGCAGCTTGGAATCGAGCTCCTACGAGCAGTACTTC. Its translation is CASSLESSSYEQYF. The chain is built from TRBV5-1 and TRBJ2-7; D not certain. This CDR3 spans 14 amino acids. CDR1 is SGHRS, CDR2 YFSETQ, per germline. The V and J ends lost 0 bases and 0 bases respectively, with 7 bases between them.

This chain uses TRBV5-4 with TRBJ2-5; no firm D call. The V gene lost 2 bases and the J gene lost 0 bases, with 8 bases spanning the gap. CDR3 length equals 14 residues. Germline V gene lookup returns CDR1 SGHNT and CDR2 YYREEE (reference sequence). This CDR3 reads CASSFPGYQETQYF. The CDR3 nucleotides read TGTGCCAGCAGCTTCCCGGGTTACCAAGAGACCCAGTACTTC.

The chain employs TRBV19 and TRBJ1-2, with 11 bases lining up with TRBD1. CDR3 length: 15 amino acids. The V segment lost 5 bases and the J segment 7 bases; nucleotides outside the gene matches: 9. CDR1 LNHDA and CDR2 SQIVND come from the germline V gene (reference sequence). CDR3 residues: CASSASSGTGGGYTF. CDR3 in DNA: TGTGCCAGTAGTGCCTCCTCTGGGACAGGGGGTGGCTACACCTTC.

The chain joins TRBV6-6 to TRBJ2-7; 10 nucleotides match TRBD1. CDR1 and CDR2 (germline): MNHNY, SVGAGI (reference sequence). This CDR3 has 14 residues. With V trimmed by 5 bases and J by 6 bases, 7 bases remained unmatched. Here the CDR3 DNA reads TGTGCCAGCAGTACCTCCCGGGACAGGGGCGAGCAGTACTTC. This gives the protein CASSTSRDRGEQYF.

The chain couples TRBV19 to TRBJ2-3, with D possibly being TRBD1 (6 bases). Germline V gene data show CDR1 as LNHDA and CDR2 as SQIVND (reference sequence). The CDR3 totals 12 residues. The V end was cut by 5 bases, the J end by 7 bases, with 10 bases between. The CDR3 DNA is TGTGCCAGTAGTCAACAGGGTAATACGCAGTATTTT. This sequence encodes CASSQQGNTQYF. The entire variable domain, with the rest obtained from reference TRBV19 and TRBJ2-3, is as follows: DGGITQSPKYLFRKEGQNVTLSCEQNLNHDAMYWYRQDPGQGLRLIYYSQIVNDFQKGDIAEGYSVSREKKESFPLTVTSAQKNPTAFYLCASSQQGNTQYFGPGTRLTVL.

CDR3 in DNA: TGTGCCAGCAGTTGGGCCCGCAGCTACGAGCAGTACTTC. Translation: CASSWARSYEQYF. V and J are TRBV27 and TRBJ2-7; D call uncertain. There are 13 residues in the CDR3. Germline CDR1 MNHEY, CDR2 SMNVEV (reference sequence). V dropped 4 bases and J dropped 3 bases, with 10 bases sitting between them.